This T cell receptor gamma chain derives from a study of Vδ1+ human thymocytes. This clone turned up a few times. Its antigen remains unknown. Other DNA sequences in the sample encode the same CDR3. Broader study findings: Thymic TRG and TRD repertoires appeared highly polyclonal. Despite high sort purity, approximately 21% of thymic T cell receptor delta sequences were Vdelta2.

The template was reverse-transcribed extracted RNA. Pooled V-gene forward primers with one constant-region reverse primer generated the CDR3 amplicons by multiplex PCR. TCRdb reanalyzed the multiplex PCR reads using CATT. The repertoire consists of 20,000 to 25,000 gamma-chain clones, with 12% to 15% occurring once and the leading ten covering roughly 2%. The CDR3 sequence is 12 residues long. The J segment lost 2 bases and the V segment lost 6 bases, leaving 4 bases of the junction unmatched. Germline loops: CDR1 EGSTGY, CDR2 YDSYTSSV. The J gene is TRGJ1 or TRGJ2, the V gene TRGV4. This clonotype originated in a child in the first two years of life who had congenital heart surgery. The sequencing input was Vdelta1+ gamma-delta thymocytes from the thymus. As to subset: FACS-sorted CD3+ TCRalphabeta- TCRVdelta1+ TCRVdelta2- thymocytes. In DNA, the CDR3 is TGTGCCACCTGGAATCATTATTATAAGAAACTCTTT. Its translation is CATWNHYYKKLF.